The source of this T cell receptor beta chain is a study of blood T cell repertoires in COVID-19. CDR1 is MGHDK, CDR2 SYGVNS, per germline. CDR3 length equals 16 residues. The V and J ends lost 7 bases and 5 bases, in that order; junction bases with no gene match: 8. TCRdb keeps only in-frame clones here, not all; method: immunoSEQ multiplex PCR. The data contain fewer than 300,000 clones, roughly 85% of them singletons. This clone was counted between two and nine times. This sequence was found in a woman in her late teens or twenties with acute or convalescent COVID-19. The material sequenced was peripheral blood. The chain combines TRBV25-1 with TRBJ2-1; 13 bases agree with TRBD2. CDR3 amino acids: CASTNGLAGENNEQFF. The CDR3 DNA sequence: TGTGCCAGCACCAACGGACTAGCGGGGGAGAACAATGAGCAGTTCTTC.